The clone carrying this TCR beta chain was observed a single time. The data originate from a study of blood T cell repertoires in COVID-19. At the level of the study: Specimens from acute and convalescent COVID-19 originated in the United States, Italy and Spain.

Germline V gene data show CDR1 as MDHEN and CDR2 as SYDVKM. The CDR3 has 17 amino acids. Trimming stripped 6 bases from V and 4 bases from J, with 22 bases between. Here immunoSEQ multiplex PCR was the method, and the copy in TCRdb shows in-frame clones only, minus some. The repertoire has about 100,000 clones, about 86% of them found once; the top ten carry about 5%. This chain connects TRBV28 to TRBJ1-5, with D hard to call. This TCR derives from a human donor in a cohort sampled during active COVID-19. The sequenced material came from peripheral blood. CDR3 in amino acids: CASSMLQPDGSNQPQHF. The CDR3 DNA reads as TGTGCCAGCAGCATGCTCCAACCGGACGGGAGTAATCAGCCCCAGCATTTT.